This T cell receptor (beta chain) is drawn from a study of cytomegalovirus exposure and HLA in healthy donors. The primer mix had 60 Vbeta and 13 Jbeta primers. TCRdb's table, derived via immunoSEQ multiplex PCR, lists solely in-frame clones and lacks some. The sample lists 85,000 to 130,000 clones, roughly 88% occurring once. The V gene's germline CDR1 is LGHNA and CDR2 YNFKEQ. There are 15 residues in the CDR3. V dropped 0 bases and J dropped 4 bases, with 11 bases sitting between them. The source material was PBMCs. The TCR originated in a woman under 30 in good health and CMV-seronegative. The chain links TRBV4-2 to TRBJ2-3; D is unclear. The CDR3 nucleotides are TGTGCCAGCAGCCAAGAGAGAGCGACCGCAGATACGCAGTATTTT. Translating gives CASSQERATADTQYF.